Each of the 29 T cell receptor beta chains below was sequenced from the same sample in a study of post-analysis software for immune sequencing data. Prepared TCR beta cDNA libraries contained unique molecular identifiers. TCRdb re-called the PCR reads through MiXCR, storing one row per CDR3 protein. The table has under 200,000 distinct CDR3 sequences, around 34% seen once. Sample: blood, taken after autologous hematopoietic stem cell transplantation. These receptor sequences come from a girl aged 5-17 years with multiple sclerosis.

The chain employs TRBV2 and TRBJ2-7, with 13 bases matching TRBD2. CDR1 SNHLY and CDR2 FYNNEI come from the germline V gene. The trim removed 8 bases at V and 7 bases at J, leaving 5 bases unmatched. This CDR3 contains 13 residues. For the CDR3, the DNA is TGTGCCAGCGCCGGGACTAGCGGGACTGAGCAGTACTTC. Encoded protein: CASAGTSGTEQYF. Variable domain in full (rest from reference TRBV2 and TRBJ2-7): EPEVTQTPSHQVTQMGQEVILRCVPISNHLYFYWYRQILGQKVEFLVSFYNNEISEKSEIFDDQFSVERPDGSNFTLKIRSTKLEDSAMYFCASAGTSGTEQYFGPGTRLTVT.

About this clonotype: A much larger clonotype is one base distant, so this may be a read error. The J gene is TRBJ2-7, the V gene TRBV5-1, with TRBD2 matching over 14 bases. The J segment lost 0 bases and the V segment lost 4 bases, leaving 0 bases of the junction unmatched. Germline V gene data show CDR1 as SGHRS and CDR2 as YFSETQ. The CDR3 has 15 amino acids. The CDR3 region is CASSGTSGSSYEQYF. In nucleotides, the CDR3 is TGCGCCAGCAGCGGGACTAGCGGGAGCTCCTACGAGCAGTACTTC.

A few counts support this clonotype. The rearrangement uses TRBV4-3 and TRBJ1-2; perhaps TRBD1 as D (6 bases). Germline CDR1 reads LGHNA; CDR2 reads YSLEER. Between the trimmed V and J ends, which lost 0 bases and 7 bases, there was a span of 6 bases. The CDR3 length is 12 residues. In DNA form, the CDR3 reads TGCGCCAGCAGCCAAGAAGGGGGTGGCTACACCTTC. Its protein product is CASSQEGGGYTF.

This clonotype was counted many times. The genes are TRBV3-1 and TRBJ2-7, with D possibly being TRBD1 or TRBD2 (5 bases each). Germline CDR1 and CDR2: LGHDT and YNNKEL (reference sequence). V shed 7 bases and J shed 0 bases, with 13 bases lying between them. This CDR3 has 14 amino acids. CDR3 amino acids: CASTLGRHSYEQYF. In DNA form, the CDR3 reads TGTGCCAGCACCCTGGGACGGCACTCCTACGAGCAGTACTTC.

The gene calls are TRBV5-1 and TRBJ2-2, with D possibly being TRBD2 (5 bases). Germline lookup yields CDR1 SGHRS and CDR2 YFSETQ. The V and J ends lost 0 bases and 7 bases respectively, with 16 bases between them. This CDR3 is 16 amino acids long. In DNA, the CDR3 is TGCGCCAGCAGCTTGGTCGGTCAGTTGGGAGTCGGGGAGCTGTTTTTT. Its protein product is CASSLVGQLGVGELFF.

This clonotype has a handful of counts. The chain links TRBV5-6 to TRBJ2-4; D not resolved. The J call may be wrong; the DNA end is better matched by TRBJ2-7. The V gene's germline CDR1 is SGHDT and CDR2 YYEEEE. This CDR3 spans 14 amino acids. CDR3 bases: TGTGCCAGCAGCTTGGTCCAGCTGTCCTACGAGCAGTACTTC. As protein: CASSLVQLSYEQYF.

The chain couples TRBV20-1 to TRBJ2-1, with 7 bases identical to TRBD2. CDR3 length: 13 amino acids. Germline CDR1 is DFQATT and CDR2 is SNEGSKA (reference sequence). Trimming at V came to 3 bases and at J to 6 bases, leaving 5 bases not matched to a gene. CDR3 loop: CSASRGGSNEQFF. The CDR3 DNA is TGCAGTGCTAGCCGCGGCGGGAGCAATGAGCAGTTCTTC.

This clonotype was observed a few times. The genes are TRBV20-1 and TRBJ2-7; TRBD1 agrees at 7 bases. Losses at the gene ends were 3 bases for V and 0 bases for J; bases not matched to a gene: 8. Looked up from germline, CDR1 is DFQATT and CDR2 is SNEGSKA (reference sequence). The CDR3 consists of 15 residues. The CDR3 sequence is CSASPDRQSSYEQYF. In DNA, the CDR3 is TGCAGTGCTAGCCCGGACAGGCAAAGCTCCTACGAGCAGTACTTC.

This sequence joins TRBV30 and TRBJ2-1; D call uncertain. Looked up from germline, CDR1 is GTSNPN and CDR2 is SVGIG (reference sequence). V lost 0 bases, J lost 6 bases, and 9 bases lay in between. The CDR3 length is 13 residues. In nucleotides, the CDR3 is TGTGCCTGGAGTGTTAGCCTTCTCAATGAGCAGTTCTTC. It encodes CAWSVSLLNEQFF.

The J gene is TRBJ1-4, the V gene TRBV12-3 or TRBV12-4; the D is unclear. The CDR3 length is 14 residues. Trimming took 6 bases from V and 10 from J, leaving 18 bases between them. The CDR3 coding sequence is TGTGCCAGCAGCCCGGACGGAGGTTTTGGAAAACTGTTTTTT. Amino acid sequence: CASSPDGGFGKLFF.

V gene TRBV13 combines with J gene TRBJ2-4, with TRBD1 as a possible D gene (5 bases). The germline V gene encodes CDR1 PRHDT and CDR2 FYEKMQ (reference sequence). The V and J ends lost 5 bases and 0 bases respectively, with 14 bases between them. CDR3 length equals 16 residues. CDR3 region: CASSLTTALAKNIQYF. The CDR3 bases are TGTGCCAGCAGCCTTACGACAGCTCTAGCCAAAAACATTCAGTACTTC.

The chain is built from TRBV20-1 and TRBJ1-2; D remains unclear. Germline values: CDR1 DFQATT, CDR2 SNEGSKA (reference sequence). The V and J ends lost 5 bases and 1 base respectively, with 11 bases between them. This CDR3 is 13 amino acids long. The DNA of the CDR3 is TGCAGTGCTGCCACAGAACGTAACTATGGCTACACCTTC. The encoded protein is CSAATERNYGYTF.

This chain links TRBV7-2 with TRBJ1-2; tentatively, D is TRBD1 (6 bases). Germline CDR1 and CDR2: SGHTA and FQGNSA. With 8 bases removed from V and 3 bases from J, the gap between germline ends came to 16 bases. This CDR3 contains 14 residues. CDR3 sequence reads: CASATSGAYYGYTF. CDR3 DNA sequence: TGTGCCAGCGCCACCTCAGGGGCCTACTATGGCTACACCTTC.

The chain links TRBV3-1 to TRBJ2-7; D possibly uses TRBD1 or TRBD2 (5 bases each). In germline, CDR1 is LGHDT, CDR2 YNNKEL (reference sequence). Trimming pared 4 bases from V and 2 bases from J, leaving 12 bases between. This CDR3 has 14 amino acids. CDR3 nucleotides: TGTGCCAGCAGCCGGGACGTAGGGCCCTACGAGCAGTACTTC. Residues: CASSRDVGPYEQYF.

This clonotype was observed a handful of times. V and J are TRBV12-3 or TRBV12-4 and TRBJ2-5, with D hard to call. CDR3 length: 14 residues. The V and J ends lost 6 bases and 11 bases respectively, with 22 bases between them. The CDR3 nucleotides are TGTGCCAGCAGCGCCGGTAAGCCCCGGCTTGAGCAGTACTTC. Encoded protein: CASSAGKPRLEQYF.

This clonotype was seen only once. The gene calls are TRBV5-1 and TRBJ1-1, with D possibly TRBD1 on 6 matching bases. This CDR3 comprises 18 residues. V was clipped by 5 bases and J by 0 bases, with 23 bases between them. Germline V gene lookup returns CDR1 SGHRS and CDR2 YFSETQ. The CDR3 loop is CASSLMLVHRVMNTEAFF. The CDR3 nucleotides are TGCGCCAGCAGTCTTATGCTAGTACACAGGGTGATGAACACTGAAGCTTTCTTT. Full variable domain (missing parts from reference TRBV5-1 and TRBJ1-1): KAGVTQTPRYLIKTRGQQVTLSCSPISGHRSVSWYQQTPGQGLQFLFEYFSETQRNKGNFPGRFSGRQFSNSRSEMNVSTLELGDSALYLCASSLMLVHRVMNTEAFFGQGTRLTVV.

This sequence joins TRBV4-3 and TRBJ2-7; 8 bases align to TRBD1. CDR1 is LGHNA, CDR2 YSLEER, per germline. With 2 bases clipped from V and 5 bases from J, the junction kept 14 bases outside the gene matches. The CDR3 has 17 amino acids. CDR3 in DNA: TGCGCCAGCAGCCAACTTCTTACAGGGGGGTGGGCGGACGAGCAGTACTTC. The encoded protein is CASSQLLTGGWADEQYF.

This sequence joins TRBV20-1 and TRBJ2-1, with TRBD2 as a possible D gene (6 bases). The tail of the sequence fits TRBJ2-7 better, so the J call may be wrong. There are 14 residues in the CDR3. From germline, CDR1 is DFQATT and CDR2 SNEGSKA (reference sequence). CDR3 sequence (DNA): TGCAGTGCTCAGCTCGGGACTTCCTACAATGAGCAGTACTTC. Translated, it gives CSAQLGTSYNEQYF.

With regard to this clonotype: Given a much more abundant clone one base away, this may be a read error. CDR3 sequence reads: CASSPTGLAGNEQFF. The DNA of the CDR3 is TGTGCCAGCAGCCCGACGGGACTAGCGGGCAATGAGCAGTTCTTC. This sequence joins TRBV3-1 and TRBJ2-1; 12 positions agree with TRBD2. Germline-derived CDR1 and CDR2 are LGHDT and YNNKEL (reference sequence). V shed 4 bases, J shed 6 bases, and the junction held 4 bases outside the gene matches. The CDR3 runs to 15 residues.

The sample holds a few counts of this clonotype. J is TRBJ1-2 and V is TRBV7-2; D uncertain. Trimming took 1 base from V and 0 from J, leaving 9 bases between them. Germline V gene lookup returns CDR1 SGHTA and CDR2 FQGNSA. This CDR3 comprises 15 residues. This CDR3 is CASSLVPGSNYGYTF. In DNA form, the CDR3 reads TGTGCCAGCAGCTTAGTCCCGGGATCTAACTATGGCTACACCTTC. Using reference TRBV7-2 and TRBJ1-2 for the parts outside the CDR3, the full variable domain is GAGVSQSPSNKVTEKGKDVELRCDPISGHTALYWYRQSLGQGLEFLIYFQGNSAPDKSGLPSDRFSAERTGGSVSTLTIQRTQQEDSAVYLCASSLVPGSNYGYTFGSGTRLTVV.

This rearrangement joins TRBV20-1 to TRBJ2-7, with 7 bases identical to TRBD2. V shed 6 bases, J shed 4 bases, and the junction held 12 bases outside the gene matches. Germline V lookup: CDR1 DFQATT, CDR2 SNEGSKA (reference sequence). The CDR3 totals 14 residues. The CDR3 sequence is CSAAPTSPPYEQYF. CDR3 nucleotides: TGCAGTGCCGCCCCGACTAGCCCTCCTTACGAGCAGTACTTC.

The CDR3 DNA follows: TGTGCCAGCAGACAACGGGACAGGGCACACGAGCAGTACTTC. Translating it yields CASRQRDRAHEQYF. J is TRBJ2-7 and V is TRBV12-3 or TRBV12-4; TRBD1 aligns across 9 bases. The ends lost 6 bases at V and 5 bases at J; junction bases unmatched: 8. CDR3 length: 14 amino acids.

The gene calls are TRBV7-2 and TRBJ1-5; no clear D gene. Germline assignment: CDR1 SGHTA and CDR2 FQGNSA. The V and J ends lost 1 base and 4 bases respectively, with 11 bases between them. This CDR3 is built from 15 residues. The CDR3 spells CASSLDGVGNQPQHF. The CDR3, as DNA: TGTGCCAGCAGCTTAGATGGGGTGGGGAATCAGCCCCAGCATTTT.

The genes are TRBV7-9 and TRBJ2-3, with TRBD2 matching over 9 bases. V lost 5 bases and J lost 1; bases outside the gene matches: 4. Germline values: CDR1 SEHNR, CDR2 FQNEAQ (reference sequence). This CDR3 has 15 amino acids. CDR3 amino acids: CASSARTSGTDTQYF. The CDR3 nucleotides read TGTGCCAGCAGCGCCAGGACTAGCGGCACAGATACGCAGTATTTT.

This chain joins TRBV5-1 and TRBJ2-3; 7 bases are a match to TRBD2. This CDR3 is 16 amino acids long. V shed 0 bases, J shed 3 bases, and the junction held 7 bases outside the gene matches. Germline V gives CDR1 SGHRS, CDR2 YFSETQ. The CDR3 here is CASSLVGAGSTDTQYF. The CDR3 DNA reads TGCGCCAGCAGCTTGGTCGGAGCGGGAAGTACAGATACGCAGTATTTT.

This clonotype was counted only a few times. The chain has TRBV11-2 and TRBJ2-1; perhaps D is TRBD1 or TRBD2 (5 bases each). The CDR3 length is 14 residues. Trimming left V 5 bases short and J 5 bases short, with 13 bases between. Germline V gene sequence: CDR1 SGHAT, CDR2 FQNNGV. For the CDR3, the DNA is TGTGCCAGCAGCCCCGGGGCGGGCCACAATGAGCAGTTCTTC. The encoded protein is CASSPGAGHNEQFF. Together with reference TRBV11-2 and TRBJ2-1, the CDR3 gives the full variable domain: EAGVAQSPRYKIIEKRQSVAFWCNPISGHATLYWYQQILGQGPKLLIQFQNNGVVDDSQLPKDRFSAERLKGVDSTLKIQPAKLEDSAVYLCASSPGAGHNEQFFGPGTRLTVL.

The J gene is TRBJ1-2, the V gene TRBV12-3 or TRBV12-4, with D perhaps TRBD1 (5 bases). V dropped 7 bases and J dropped 3 bases, with 21 bases sitting between them. The CDR3 is made up of 16 amino acids. The CDR3 reads CASKPRGAQGYYGYTF. CDR3 DNA sequence: TGTGCCAGCAAACCCCGAGGGGCCCAGGGCTACTATGGCTACACCTTC.

This clonotype has a handful of counts. The chain recombines TRBV3-1 with TRBJ1-5; no clear D. The germline gives CDR1 LGHDT, CDR2 YNNKEL (reference sequence). The CDR3 loop spans 15 amino acids. V lost 3 bases and J lost 5, with 14 bases in between. CDR3 residues: CASSHAGGLHQPQHF. Here the CDR3 DNA reads TGTGCCAGCAGCCACGCGGGAGGACTTCATCAGCCCCAGCATTTT.

This clonotype came up a few times. V and J are TRBV5-1 and TRBJ2-7, with TRBD1 as a possible D gene (5 bases). Trimming pared 0 bases from V and 0 bases from J, leaving 10 bases between. The CDR3 covers 15 residues. CDR1 is SGHRS, CDR2 YFSETQ, per germline. The CDR3 protein is CASSLATGVSYEQYF. DNA for the CDR3: TGCGCCAGCAGCTTGGCAACAGGCGTCTCCTACGAGCAGTACTTC.